This T cell receptor (beta chain) was retrieved from a study of cytomegalovirus exposure and HLA in healthy donors. Overall study: Roughly 92 million unique TCRs, all from HLA-typed donors, were included in an early release of the data. Study results and limitations: In the analysis, some V segments, TRBV6-2 and TRBV6-3 included, were excluded as indistinguishable. The study carried out a later analysis of TCR beta sequences. It associated some 18,000 of them with specific HLA alleles at a false discovery rate of 0.05. A further, later analysis showed that HLA-associated TCR beta chains (compared with equally common others) were more clonally expanded.

Trimming took 5 bases from V and 3 from J; bases not matched to a gene: 14. Per the germline V gene, CDR1 is SGHDN and CDR2 is FVKESK. The CDR3 spans 18 residues. With regard to this clone: The target antigen is unknown.

Primers for the PCR totalled 60 Vbeta and 13 Jbeta. Produced via immunoSEQ multiplex PCR; TCRdb's table is partial and in-frame only. The sample consists of about 140,000 clones, roughly 70% of them appearing once. Specimen: PBMCs. This clonotype originated in a middle-aged man in good health and CMV-seronegative. The chain is built from TRBV14 and TRBJ2-7; 12 nucleotides match TRBD2. In DNA form, the CDR3 reads TGTGCCAGCAGCGACGGCTACTGGCCGGGACTAGCGGGCTACGAGCAGTACTTC. Translated: CASSDGYWPGLAGYEQYF.